This T cell receptor (beta chain) was captured by sequencing in a study of T cell repertoires in cytomegalovirus infection. The overall study: Both CMV infection and a matching HLA type were indicated by public TCR beta signatures.

In this sample, this clonotype turned up many times. Its cognate antigen is unknown. The CDR3 sequence is 16 residues long. Germline V lookup: CDR1 SGHTA, CDR2 FQGNSA. The V end was cut by 7 bases, the J end by 7 bases, with 20 bases between. The study's findings and limits: CMV-specific TCR beta clonotypes restricted by HLA-C were the ones dominating the ex vivo response. Individuals carrying CMV plus the relevant HLA were identified by cumulative frequency of public TCR beta families.

TCRdb ran MiXCR on the reads and lists one entry per CDR3 protein. The data contain approximately 400,000 distinct CDR3 sequences, approximately 31% of them seen just once; the ten biggest clones take up around 13%. The chain uses TRBV7-2 and TRBJ1-6; D is perhaps TRBD1 (5 bases). Material: PBMCs. This receptor was taken from a human donor in good health (CMV status not recorded). Some clones in this sample may be carry-over from other donors' samples. The CDR3 loop is CASNRPQGQGNSPLHF. CDR3 nucleotides: TGTGCCAGCAACCGCCCCCAGGGTCAAGGAAATTCACCCCTCCACTTT.